A single sample is the source of the 7 T cell receptor beta chains below, sequenced in a study of OX40 agonist ivuxolimab in advanced cancers. Clones were sequenced by immunoSEQ multiplex PCR, and TCRdb holds only the in-frame ones, with some missing. The table lists tens of thousands of clones, approximately 80% of them singletons. The sequenced sample was CD4+ or CD8+ T cells sorted from blood, obtained in a trial of the OX40 agonist ivuxolimab. The receptors here all came from an adult with an advanced solid tumor such as melanoma, head and neck, liver or kidney cancer.

This rearrangement joins TRBV7-2 to TRBJ1-1; no clear D gene. Germline lookup yields CDR1 SGHTA and CDR2 FQGNSA. The CDR3 consists of 15 residues. Trimming shortened V by 6 bases and J by 5 bases, and 19 bases separated the two germline ends. Written as DNA, the CDR3 is TGTGCCAGCAGTCACCTCGACGGGGTCAGGACTGAAGCTTTCTTT. It specifies CASSHLDGVRTEAFF.

The gene calls are TRBV29-1 and TRBJ1-1; perhaps TRBD1 as D (5 bases). The CDR3 length is 11 residues. V was cut by 6 bases and J by 1 base, with 6 bases left in between. Germline V gives CDR1 SQVTM, CDR2 ANQGSEA. The chain's CDR3 is CSVGQNTEAFF. CDR3 sequence (DNA): TGCAGCGTCGGACAGAACACTGAAGCTTTCTTT. The entire variable domain, with the rest obtained from reference TRBV29-1 and TRBJ1-1, is as follows: SAVISQKPSRDICQRGTSLTIQCQVDSQVTMMFWYRQQPGQSLTLIATANQGSEATYESGFVIDKFPISRPNLTFSTLTVSNMSPEDSSIYLCSVGQNTEAFFGQGTRLTVV.

CDR3 residues: CASSQDGAISSGNTIYF. Here the CDR3 DNA reads TGTGCCAGCAGCCAAGATGGGGCAATAAGCTCTGGAAACACCATATATTTT. This sequence joins TRBV4-2 and TRBJ1-3; maybe TRBD1 (5 bases). The length of the CDR3 is 17 residues. The germline CDR1 and CDR2 sequences are LGHNA and YNFKEQ. The V and J ends lost 0 bases and 0 bases respectively, with 12 bases between them.

The gene calls are TRBV28 and TRBJ1-4; 8 nucleotides match TRBD1. The CDR3 length is 17 residues. J was trimmed by 2 bases and V by 6 bases; bases with no gene match: 11. Germline V gene data show CDR1 as MDHEN and CDR2 as SYDVKM. The CDR3 region is CASRDDTRGPTNEKLFF. The CDR3 nucleotides are TGTGCCAGCAGAGACGACACCAGGGGGCCGACTAATGAAAAACTGTTTTTT.

This clone was found once. This sequence joins TRBV5-1 and TRBJ2-5; 10 bases are a match to TRBD1. The end of the DNA aligns better with TRBJ2-7, so the J call may be wrong. Germline CDR1 is SGHRS and CDR2 is YFSETQ. The CDR3 covers 16 residues. In DNA, the CDR3 is TGCGCCAGCAGCACTGTCCCTGGGACAGGGGACTACGAGCAGTACTTC. This codes for CASSTVPGTGDYEQYF.

The J gene is TRBJ1-2, the V gene TRBV6-1; TRBD1 might be the D (5 bases). Germline CDR1 reads MNHNS; CDR2 reads SASEGT. The CDR3 extends over 15 amino acids. Trimming cost V 10 bases and J 7 bases, with 25 bases left between them. The CDR3 reads CATSLLREGYAGYTF. CDR3 in DNA: TGTGCCACCTCTCTACTCAGGGAGGGGTATGCTGGCTACACCTTC.

V gene TRBV5-1 combines with J gene TRBJ2-3; D is uncertain. The CDR3 consists of 14 residues. Deletions cut 0 bases from V and 2 bases from J, with 7 bases between. The germline V gene encodes CDR1 SGHRS and CDR2 YFSETQ. CDR3 loop: CASSLGGTTDTQYF. Here the CDR3 DNA reads TGCGCCAGCAGCTTGGGCGGAACCACAGATACGCAGTATTTT.